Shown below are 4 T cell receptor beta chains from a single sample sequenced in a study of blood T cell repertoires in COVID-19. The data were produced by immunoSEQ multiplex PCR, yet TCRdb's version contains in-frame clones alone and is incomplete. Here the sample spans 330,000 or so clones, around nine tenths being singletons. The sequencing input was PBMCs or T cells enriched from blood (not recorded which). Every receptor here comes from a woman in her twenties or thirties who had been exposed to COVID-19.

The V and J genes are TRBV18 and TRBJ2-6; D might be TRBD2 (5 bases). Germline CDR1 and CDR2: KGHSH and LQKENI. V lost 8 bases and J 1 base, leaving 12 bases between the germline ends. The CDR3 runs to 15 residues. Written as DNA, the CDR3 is TGTGCCAGCCCCGGGATTACATCTGGGGCCAACGTCCTGACTTTC. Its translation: CASPGITSGANVLTF. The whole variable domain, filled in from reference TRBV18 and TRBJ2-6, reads NAGVMQNPRHLVRRRGQEARLRCSPMKGHSHVYWYRQLPEEGLKFMVYLQKENIIDESGMPKERFSAEFPKEGPSILRIQQVVRGDSAAYFCASPGITSGANVLTFGAGSRLTVL.

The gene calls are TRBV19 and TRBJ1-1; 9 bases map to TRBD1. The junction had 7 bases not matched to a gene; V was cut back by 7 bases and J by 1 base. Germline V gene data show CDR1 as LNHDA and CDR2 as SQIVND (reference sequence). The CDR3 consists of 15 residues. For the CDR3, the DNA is TGTGCCAGTACCCCCGGGACAGGGCCGAACACTGAAGCTTTCTTT. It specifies CASTPGTGPNTEAFF.

The CDR3 DNA is TGCGCCAGCAGTGAGTCTTCGTGGGAGGGATGGGAGACCCAGTACTTC. Protein sequence: CASSESSWEGWETQYF. The chain links TRBV10-1 to TRBJ2-5; 7 nucleotides align to TRBD2. CDR3 length: 16 amino acids. With V trimmed by 0 bases and J by 5 bases, 9 bases remained unmatched. Per the germline V gene, CDR1 is WNHNN and CDR2 is SYGVQD (reference sequence).

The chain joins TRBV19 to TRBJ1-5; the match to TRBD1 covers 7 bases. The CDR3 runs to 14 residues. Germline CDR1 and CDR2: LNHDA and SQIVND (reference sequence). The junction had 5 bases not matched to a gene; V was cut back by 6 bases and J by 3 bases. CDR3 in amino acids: CASRLGQANQPQHF. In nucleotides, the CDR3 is TGTGCCAGTAGGCTCGGACAGGCCAATCAGCCCCAGCATTTT.